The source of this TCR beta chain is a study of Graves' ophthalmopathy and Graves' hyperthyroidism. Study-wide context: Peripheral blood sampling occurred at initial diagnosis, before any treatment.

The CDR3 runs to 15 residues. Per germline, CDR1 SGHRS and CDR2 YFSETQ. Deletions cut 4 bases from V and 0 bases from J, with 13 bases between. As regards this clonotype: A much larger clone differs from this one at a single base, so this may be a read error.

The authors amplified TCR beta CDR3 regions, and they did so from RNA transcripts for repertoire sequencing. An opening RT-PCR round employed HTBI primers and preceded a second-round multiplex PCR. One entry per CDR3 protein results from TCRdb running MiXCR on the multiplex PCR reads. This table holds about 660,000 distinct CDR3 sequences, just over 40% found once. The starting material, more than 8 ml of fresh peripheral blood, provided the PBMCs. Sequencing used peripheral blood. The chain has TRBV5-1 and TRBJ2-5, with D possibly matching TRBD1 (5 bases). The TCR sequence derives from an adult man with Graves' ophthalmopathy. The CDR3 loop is CASSTPRTNQETQYF. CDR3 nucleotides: TGCGCCAGCAGCACGCCCCGGACAAACCAAGAGACCCAGTACTTC.